This T cell receptor beta chain was sequenced for a study of cytomegalovirus exposure and HLA in healthy donors. Study-level information: In a previous analysis, 95 million to 130 million unique TCR beta sequences were found from 150 million to 200 million T cells. Whole-study results and caveats: There were some public TCRs occurring in many donors, but most TCR sequences were rare. Most of the TCR beta V segments (in an earlier analysis) were productive either about 87% or about 30% of the time. As was reported, the HLA-A and HLA-B alleles of most subjects were accurately predicted from TCR beta sequences.

The PCR contained 60 Vbeta and 13 Jbeta primers. Assay: immunoSEQ multiplex PCR; the TCRdb copy retains only in-frame clones and omits some. There are 120,000 to 150,000 clones in the sample; about 79% occur only once, and about 2.3% lies in the top ten. This clone was picked up one time. No antigen is known for it. The CDR3 length is 16 residues. The germline V gene has CDR1 SEHNR and CDR2 FQNEAQ (reference sequence). J lost 5 bases, V lost 0 bases, and 6 bases had no gene match. The chain couples TRBV7-9 to TRBJ2-1; 8 bases are a match to TRBD2. This TCR came from a male donor in good health and CMV-seronegative. The sample comprised PBMCs. CDR3: CASSLALLAAHNEQFF. The CDR3 DNA follows: TGTGCCAGCAGCTTAGCCCTACTAGCGGCCCACAATGAGCAGTTCTTC.